One sample yielded the 7 T cell receptor beta chains listed below, sequenced in a study of naive and memory T cell subsets. Two oligonucleotides, mixed equimolar, formed the beta constant-region primer covering TRBC1 and TRBC2. Ligated cDNA was amplified by four rounds of PCR with nested alpha and beta constant-region primers and SP2. Each CDR3 protein gets one entry after TCRdb re-called the UMI-ligation and nested PCR reads with MiXCR. The sample shows about 17,000 distinct CDR3 sequences, roughly 8.7% of them seen only once. What was sequenced was central memory CD8+ T cells from blood. The receptors derive from a human donor in good health.

V is TRBV6-5 and J is TRBJ1-2; 10 positions match TRBD1. V trimming: 2 bases; J trimming: 3 bases; junction bases outside the gene matches: 3. CDR1 and CDR2 from the germline V gene are MNHEY and SVGAGI. CDR3 length: 15 amino acids. For the CDR3, the DNA is TGTGCCAGCAGTTACGGGACAGGGGCCTACTATGGCTACACCTTC. It yields the protein CASSYGTGAYYGYTF.

This clonotype was seen only a few times. The chain combines TRBV20-1 with TRBJ2-7, with 8 bases that match TRBD2. Germline trimming cut 0 bases from V and 3 bases from J; bases unmatched to any gene: 10. The CDR3 runs 16 residues. Germline V lookup: CDR1 DFQATT, CDR2 SNEGSKA (reference sequence). CDR3 bases: TGCAGTGCTAGAGATGCCCCCGGGGGGGCGTTCTACGAGCAGTACTTC. Translated: CSARDAPGGAFYEQYF.

The chain joins TRBV14 to TRBJ1-1; no reliable D call. The germline V gene has CDR1 SGHDN and CDR2 FVKESK. The CDR3 contains 17 residues. V was shortened by 0 bases and J by 0 bases, with 14 bases between the two germline ends. CDR3 nucleotide sequence: TGTGCCAGCAGCCAAGAAGGGTGGCCCCGGGTGAACACTGAAGCTTTCTTT. Amino acids: CASSQEGWPRVNTEAFF.

This clonotype was found a few times. The chain uses TRBV10-3 and TRBJ2-7; no reliable D call. Trimming cost V 11 bases and J 2 bases, with 13 bases left between them. The CDR3 length is 12 residues. Germline CDR1 ENHRY, CDR2 SYGVKD. The DNA for the CDR3 is TGTGCCGTGAGTATGGCTCCCTACGAGCAGTACTTC. This encodes CAVSMAPYEQYF.

This clonotype occurred many times. This chain connects TRBV2 to TRBJ2-2; 7 bases map to TRBD1. Germline lookup yields CDR1 SNHLY and CDR2 FYNNEI. Trimming cost V 5 bases and J 6 bases; bases outside gene matches: 9. This CDR3 contains 15 residues. The CDR3 region is CASSSGQVSPGELFF. CDR3 coding DNA: TGTGCCAGCAGTTCAGGACAGGTTTCCCCCGGGGAGCTGTTTTTT. The full variable domain, completed using reference TRBV2 and TRBJ2-2, is EPEVTQTPSHQVTQMGQEVILRCVPISNHLYFYWYRQILGQKVEFLVSFYNNEISEKSEIFDDQFSVERPDGSNFTLKIRSTKLEDSAMYFCASSSGQVSPGELFFGEGSRLTVL.

To note about this clonotype: Given the absence of the conserved phenylalanine or tryptophan at the CDR3 end, a read error is likely. The chain joins TRBV6-1 to TRBJ1-5; 10 bases fit TRBD1. Looked up from germline, CDR1 is MNHNS and CDR2 is SASEGT. The CDR3 consists of 15 residues. V trimming: 5 bases; J trimming: 5 bases; junction bases outside the gene matches: 6. CDR3 DNA: TGTGCCAGCAGTAGAGGACAGGGGGAGTATCAGCCCCAGCATTTG. Amino acids: CASSRGQGEYQPQHL.

This rearrangement joins TRBV6-2 or TRBV6-3 to TRBJ1-1, with D perhaps matching TRBD1 (5 bases). Germline lookup yields CDR1 MNHEY and CDR2 SVGEGT. With 0 bases removed from V and 0 bases from J, the gap between germline ends came to 11 bases. CDR3 length: 16 residues. The CDR3, as DNA: TGTGCCAGCAGTTACTCGCGGGGCAGCTTGAACACTGAAGCTTTCTTT. This translates into CASSYSRGSLNTEAFF.